This T cell receptor (beta chain) was recovered during a study of T cell responses to AZD1222 COVID-19 vaccine. The data were produced by immunoSEQ multiplex PCR, yet TCRdb's version contains in-frame clones alone and is incomplete. The repertoire includes about 39,000 clones, around 90% of them detected once, and approximately 27% sits in the top ten. Study-wide points: Females made up more of the donors, who were largely white British, and clonal diversity may have come out too low. Vaccination with two AZD1222 doses was followed by a rise in Spike-specific TCR breadth and depth. Spike-spanning, vaccine-associated CD4 TCRs were dominant at 160-218 and 743-854. Targeting of unmutated variant regions was reportedly seen in nearly half of spike-specific TCRs.

In its sample, this clone was seen once. As yet, its antigen is unknown. The sample in question was peripheral blood, obtained 28 days after the second dose of the MenACWY control vaccine. The receptor was derived from an adult who received the MenACWY meningococcal vaccine as a control.

In nucleotides, the CDR3 is TGTGCCAGTAGTATGCTAGCGGGGGGGGCGGAGCTGTTTTTT. Amino acid sequence: CASSMLAGGAELFF. The chain links TRBV19 to TRBJ2-2; the match to TRBD2 covers 12 bases. The length of the CDR3 is 14 residues. CDR1 is LNHDA and CDR2 is SQIVND in the germline V gene (reference sequence). Trimming cost V 3 bases and J 10 bases; bases outside gene matches: 3.